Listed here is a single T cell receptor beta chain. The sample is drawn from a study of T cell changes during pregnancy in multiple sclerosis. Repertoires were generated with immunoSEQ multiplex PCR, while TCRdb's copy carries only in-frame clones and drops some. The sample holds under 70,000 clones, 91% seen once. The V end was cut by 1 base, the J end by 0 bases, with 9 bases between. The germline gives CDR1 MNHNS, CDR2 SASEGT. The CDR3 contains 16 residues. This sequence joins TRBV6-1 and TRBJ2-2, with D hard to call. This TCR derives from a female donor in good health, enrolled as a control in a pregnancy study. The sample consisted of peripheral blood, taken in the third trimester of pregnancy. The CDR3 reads CASSEGDTPNTGELFF. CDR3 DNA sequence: TGTGCCAGCAGTGAAGGCGACACCCCGAACACCGGGGAGCTGTTTTTT.